The T cell receptor (beta chain) described here comes from a study of shared clonotypes between healthy human individuals. The wider study: Every donor yielded three CD4 naive, three CD4 memory, two CD8 naive and one CD8 memory plate. Study-level findings and limits: A handful of donors shared approximately 5% of their naive CD4 clonotypes.

The germline gives CDR1 SGHTA, CDR2 FQGNSA. The length of the CDR3 is 16 residues. V shed 5 bases, J shed 8 bases, and the junction held 11 bases outside the gene matches. Only Caucasian adults living in Nashville, Tennessee made up the donor group. Clones were read by immunoSEQ multiplex PCR, and TCRdb kept only the in-frame ones, dropping some. The table records about 2.4 million clones, 93% of them present only once. This clone appeared a single time. Its specificity is unknown. V is TRBV7-2 and J is TRBJ2-1; TRBD2 matches at 11 bases. The sequenced sample was naive CD4+ T cells from PBMCs. Noted subset: CD45RA+ positively selected. The sequence was collected from a young man in good health. Some clones in this sample may be carry-over from other donors' samples. The CDR3 nucleotides read TGTGCCAGCAGCCCGCATACTAGCGGGAGAAGCGATGAGCAGTTCTTC. It specifies CASSPHTSGRSDEQFF.